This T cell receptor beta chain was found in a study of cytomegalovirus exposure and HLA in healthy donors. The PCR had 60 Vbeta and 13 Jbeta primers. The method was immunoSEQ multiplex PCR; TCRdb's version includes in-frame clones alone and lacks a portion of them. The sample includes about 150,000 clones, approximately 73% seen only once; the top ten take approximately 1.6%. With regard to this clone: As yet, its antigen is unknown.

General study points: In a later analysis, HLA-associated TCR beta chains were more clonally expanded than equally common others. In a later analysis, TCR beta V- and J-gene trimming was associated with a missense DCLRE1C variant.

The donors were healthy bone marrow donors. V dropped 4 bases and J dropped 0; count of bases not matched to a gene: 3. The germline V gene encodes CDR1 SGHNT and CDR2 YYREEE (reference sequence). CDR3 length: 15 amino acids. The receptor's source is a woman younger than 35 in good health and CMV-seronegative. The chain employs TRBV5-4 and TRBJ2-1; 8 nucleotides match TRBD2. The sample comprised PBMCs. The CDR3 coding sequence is TGTGCCAGCAGCACCGGGACTAGCTCCTACAATGAGCAGTTCTTC. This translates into CASSTGTSSYNEQFF. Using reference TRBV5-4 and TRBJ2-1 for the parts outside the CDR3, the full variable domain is ETGVTQSPTHLIKTRGQQVTLRCSSQSGHNTVSWYQQALGQGPQFIFQYYREEENGRGNFPPRFSGLQFPNYSSELNVNALELDDSALYLCASSTGTSSYNEQFFGPGTRLTVL.